A single sample gave rise to the 10 T cell receptor beta chains below, sequenced in a study of human T cells and chemical hapten exposure. TCRdb processed the RACE reads anew with MiXCR; each CDR3 protein has one entry. This sample carries about 140,000 distinct CDR3 sequences, 10% to 15% of them seen once, and the ten largest clones take around 1.4%. Noted time point: patch test 2, 6 weeks after DPC sensitization. Specified treatment: therapeutic diphenylcyclopropenone sensitization with weekly scalp DPC. The sample consisted of whole blood, taken in connection with sensitization to the hapten diphenylcyclopropenone (DPC). The receptors shown here come from a woman aged 50 to 60 with alopecia areata. Some clones in this sample may be carry-over from other donors' samples.

The chain has TRBV3-1 and TRBJ1-4, with D possibly TRBD1 on 5 matching bases. This CDR3 has 13 amino acids. Germline assignment: CDR1 LGHDT and CDR2 YNNKEL (reference sequence). Trimming stripped 4 bases from V and 10 bases from J, with 13 bases between. As DNA, the CDR3 is TGTGCCAGCAGCCCCAGCCCGGGGGGAAAACTGTTTTTT. Encoded protein: CASSPSPGGKLFF.

This clonotype was seen only a few times. This sequence joins TRBV6-2 or TRBV6-3 and TRBJ2-1; 7 nucleotides match TRBD2. Trimming removed 6 bases from V and 7 bases from J; junction bases left unmatched: 3. The CDR3 is made up of 12 amino acids. CDR1 and CDR2 (germline): MNHEY, SVGEGT. CDR3 region: CASRWDYNEQFF. The DNA for the CDR3 is TGTGCCAGCAGATGGGACTATAATGAGCAGTTCTTC.

This clonotype has only a few counts. The DNA of the CDR3 is TGTGCCAGCAGCCCTCGTGGAAGCGGGACGCCGGATGAGCAGTTCTTC. It is translated as CASSPRGSGTPDEQFF. The V and J genes are TRBV9 and TRBJ2-1, with TRBD2 identical over 7 bases. The CDR3 covers 16 residues. Losses at the gene ends were 4 bases for V and 8 bases for J; bases not matched to a gene: 15. The germline gives CDR1 SGDLS, CDR2 YYNGEE.

This clonotype was counted only a few times. The CDR3 DNA follows: TGCGCCAGCCGCCATTCCCCGGTCTCTGGAAACACCATATATTTT. Translating gives CASRHSPVSGNTIYF. This chain uses TRBV5-1 with TRBJ1-3, with no clear D. The CDR3 is made up of 15 amino acids. Germline lookup yields CDR1 SGHRS and CDR2 YFSETQ. Trimming took off 7 bases at V and 0 bases at J, with 14 bases between the two ends.

CDR3 in amino acids: CASSQGTGENTEAFF. The CDR3 DNA reads as TGTGCCAGCAGCCAAGGGACAGGAGAAAACACTGAAGCTTTCTTT. V is TRBV11-3 and J is TRBJ1-1, with 8 bases aligning to TRBD1. The J segment lost 2 bases and the V segment lost 5 bases, leaving 7 bases of the junction unmatched. This CDR3 region has 15 residues. Germline values: CDR1 SGHNT, CDR2 YENEEA.

This clonotype showed up many times. The chain is built from TRBV6-4 and TRBJ2-3, with 8 bases matching TRBD2. The CDR3 spans 15 residues. Per germline, CDR1 MRHNA and CDR2 SNTAGT. V gave up 4 bases and J gave up 0 bases; unmatched junction bases: 3. The CDR3 spells CASSGASGSTDTQYF. CDR3 coding DNA: TGTGCCAGCAGTGGGGCTAGCGGGAGCACAGATACGCAGTATTTT.

This clonotype was detected ten times or more. The chain recombines TRBV27 with TRBJ2-7; the match to TRBD2 covers 7 bases. Germline trimming cut 5 bases from V and 2 bases from J; bases unmatched to any gene: 12. The CDR3 runs 16 residues. Germline V gene lookup returns CDR1 MNHEY and CDR2 SMNVEV (reference sequence). The CDR3 protein is CASSNLGLVEAYEQYF. In DNA form, the CDR3 reads TGTGCCAGCAGTAACCTCGGACTAGTAGAGGCCTACGAGCAGTACTTC.

The chain couples TRBV12-3 or TRBV12-4 to TRBJ2-7, with D perhaps matching TRBD1 (6 bases). Trimming left V 3 bases short and J 2 bases short, with 11 bases between. The CDR3 spans 14 residues. Here the CDR3 DNA reads TGTGCCAGCAGTTTTGGGGGCGTCACCTACGAGCAGTACTTC. Translation gives CASSFGGVTYEQYF.

Many counts were recorded for this clonotype. The chain recombines TRBV18 with TRBJ2-5, with TRBD1 matching over 7 bases. The CDR3 length is 14 residues. V trimming: 4 bases; J trimming: 4 bases; junction bases outside the gene matches: 6. Germline assignment: CDR1 KGHSH and CDR2 LQKENI. CDR3 in amino acids: CASSQRTGGETQYF. The CDR3 nucleotides read TGTGCCAGCTCACAACGGACAGGCGGAGAGACCCAGTACTTC.

This clonotype was observed a handful of times. This chain connects TRBV12-3 or TRBV12-4 to TRBJ2-7; D is tentatively TRBD1 or TRBD2 (5 bases each). This CDR3 region has 15 residues. V was shortened by 8 bases and J by 0 bases, with 17 bases between the two germline ends. In DNA form, the CDR3 reads TGTGCCAGCCGGCTGGGGACGGAGAGCTCCTACGAGCAGTACTTC. This translates into CASRLGTESSYEQYF.